Below, 32 T cell receptor beta chains from the same sample are listed, as sequenced in a study of glioma-infiltrating T cells after dendritic cell vaccination. Sequencing was performed with immunoSEQ multiplex PCR; in TCRdb, only in-frame clones are kept and a portion is missing. The sample carries just over 95,000 clones, around 80% recorded once. This specimen consisted of blood, obtained before dendritic cell vaccination. The source of these receptors is a human donor with glioblastoma.

The chain is built from TRBV7-9 and TRBJ1-2; the match to TRBD1 covers 9 bases. CDR1 is SEHNR and CDR2 is FQNEAQ in the germline V gene (reference sequence). Trimming removed 1 base from V and 8 bases from J; junction bases left unmatched: 8. This CDR3 is 15 amino acids long. This chain's CDR3 is CASSLGSGQGEGYTF. In DNA form, the CDR3 reads TGTGCCAGCAGCTTAGGGTCGGGACAGGGAGAAGGCTACACCTTC.

The chain is built from TRBV19 and TRBJ1-3; D call uncertain. CDR3 length: 16 amino acids. Trimming shortened V by 3 bases and J by 3 bases, and 15 bases separated the two germline ends. Germline V gene sequence: CDR1 LNHDA, CDR2 SQIVND (reference sequence). CDR3 in amino acids: CASSMSVIIFGNTIYF. As DNA, the CDR3 is TGTGCCAGTAGTATGTCGGTCATCATCTTTGGAAACACCATATATTTT.

The table lists this clone with a few counts. This chain connects TRBV28 to TRBJ1-4; 7 bases align to TRBD1. The CDR3 totals 15 residues. Germline CDR1 reads MDHEN; CDR2 reads SYDVKM. V dropped 6 bases and J dropped 5; count of bases not matched to a gene: 9. Written as DNA, the CDR3 is TGTGCCAGCAGACGGGGGGGACAGAGGAATGAAAAACTGTTTTTT. As protein: CASRRGGQRNEKLFF. Supplemented by reference TRBV28 and TRBJ1-4, the full variable domain reads DVKVTQSSRYLVKRTGEKVFLECVQDMDHENMFWYRQDPGLGLRLIYFSYDVKMKEKGDIPEGYSVSREKKERFSLILESASTNQTSMYLCASRRGGQRNEKLFFGSGTQLSVL.

This clone was picked up one time. The genes are TRBV5-1 and TRBJ2-7, with 7 bases lining up with TRBD1. Unmatched junction bases numbered 9, after V lost 4 bases and J lost 5 bases. Germline V gives CDR1 SGHRS, CDR2 YFSETQ. The length of the CDR3 is 14 residues. The CDR3: CASSASNRGDEQYF. For the CDR3, the DNA is TGCGCCAGCAGCGCATCAAACAGGGGCGACGAGCAGTACTTC.

V and J are TRBV7-9 and TRBJ2-1; 12 nucleotides line up with TRBD2. The ends lost 1 base at V and 8 bases at J; junction bases unmatched: 6. CDR3 size: 16 residues. Germline CDR1 SEHNR, CDR2 FQNEAQ (reference sequence). The CDR3: CASSLERLAGVDEQFF. The DNA of the CDR3 is TGTGCCAGCAGCTTAGAAAGACTAGCGGGAGTCGATGAGCAGTTCTTC.

The chain carries TRBV30 and TRBJ1-2, with a possible D match to TRBD1 (6 bases). Trimming took off 1 base at V and 5 bases at J, with 8 bases between the two ends. Germline V gene lookup returns CDR1 GTSNPN and CDR2 SVGIG (reference sequence). This CDR3 has 12 amino acids. CDR3: CAWSADSYGYTF. The CDR3 DNA reads TGTGCCTGGAGTGCGGACAGTTATGGCTACACCTTC.

The chain joins TRBV5-1 to TRBJ2-2; D is undetermined. CDR1 and CDR2 (germline): SGHRS, YFSETQ. The V end was cut by 0 bases, the J end by 1 base, with 7 bases between. The CDR3 extends over 15 amino acids. CDR3 amino acids: CASSLDSGNTGELFF. The CDR3, as DNA: TGCGCCAGCAGCTTGGACTCAGGGAACACCGGGGAGCTGTTTTTT.

This clone came up once. The V and J genes are TRBV27 and TRBJ1-2; 10 positions agree with TRBD1. Germline V lookup: CDR1 MNHEY, CDR2 SMNVEV (reference sequence). The length of the CDR3 is 17 residues. Trimming took 3 bases from V and 4 from J; bases not matched to a gene: 11. The CDR3, as DNA: TGTGCCAGCAGTTTTAGTCCCGGGACAGGGGACCTCTATGGCTACACCTTC. This sequence encodes CASSFSPGTGDLYGYTF.

This clone was seen just once. The V gene is TRBV19, the J gene TRBJ1-2; D is perhaps TRBD1 (6 bases). The germline V gene encodes CDR1 LNHDA and CDR2 SQIVND (reference sequence). V lost 5 bases, J lost 3 bases, and 13 bases lay in between. The CDR3 totals 14 residues. The CDR3 here is CASSLWGQDYGYTF. CDR3 nucleotides: TGTGCCAGTAGTTTATGGGGGCAGGACTATGGCTACACCTTC. The full variable domain, its missing parts supplied by reference TRBV19 and TRBJ1-2, is DGGITQSPKYLFRKEGQNVTLSCEQNLNHDAMYWYRQDPGQGLRLIYYSQIVNDFQKGDIAEGYSVSREKKESFPLTVTSAQKNPTAFYLCASSLWGQDYGYTFGSGTRLTVV.

The chain couples TRBV2 to TRBJ1-5; maybe TRBD1 (5 bases). Germline lookup yields CDR1 SNHLY and CDR2 FYNNEI. V lost 2 bases and J 2 bases, leaving 10 bases between the germline ends. This CDR3 region has 15 residues. The CDR3 DNA reads TGTGCCAGCAGTGAACCAGGGTTTGGCAATCAGCCCCAGCATTTT. Amino acids: CASSEPGFGNQPQHF.

V and J are TRBV5-5 and TRBJ1-1, with D uncertain. The length of the CDR3 is 11 residues. Deletions cut 1 base from V and 11 bases from J, with 9 bases between. The germline V gene encodes CDR1 SGHKS and CDR2 YYEKEE (reference sequence). Here the CDR3 DNA reads TGTGCCAGCAGCTTGTTTACCGGGGCTTTCTTT. Translated: CASSLFTGAFF.

This clone was detected only a few times. This chain links TRBV28 with TRBJ2-7; a weak D match, TRBD1 (6 bases). Germline assignment: CDR1 MDHEN and CDR2 SYDVKM. The CDR3 runs 13 residues. The V and J ends lost 2 bases and 1 base respectively, with 6 bases between them. The CDR3 DNA follows: TGTGCCAGCAGTTTACAGGGGTCCTACGAGCAGTACTTC. Protein: CASSLQGSYEQYF.

V usage is TRBV5-7 and J usage is TRBJ2-7, with D uncertain. TRBV5-7 is recorded as an ORF, its role being uncertain. Between the trimmed V and J ends, which lost 0 bases and 0 bases, there was a span of 7 bases. The length of the CDR3 is 14 residues. CDR3 sequence: CASSLGQNSYEQYF. Here the CDR3 DNA reads TGTGCCAGCAGCTTGGGTCAGAACTCCTACGAGCAGTACTTC.

This chain links TRBV19 with TRBJ1-4; D is unclear. CDR1 and CDR2 (germline): LNHDA, SQIVND (reference sequence). This CDR3 spans 12 amino acids. V lost 4 bases and J lost 8, with 8 bases in between. CDR3 DNA sequence: TGTGCCAGTAGTAGACATGAGGAAAAACTGTTTTTT. It specifies CASSRHEEKLFF.

V gene TRBV11-2 combines with J gene TRBJ2-5, with D maybe TRBD1 (6 bases). CDR1 is SGHAT and CDR2 is FQNNGV in the germline V gene. The CDR3 length is 15 residues. V was clipped by 1 base and J by 5 bases, with 14 bases between them. CDR3 sequence reads: CASSLGFVRGETQYF. The CDR3 DNA reads as TGTGCCAGCAGCTTAGGGTTCGTCAGGGGTGAGACCCAGTACTTC. Together with reference TRBV11-2 and TRBJ2-5, the CDR3 gives the full variable domain: EAGVAQSPRYKIIEKRQSVAFWCNPISGHATLYWYQQILGQGPKLLIQFQNNGVVDDSQLPKDRFSAERLKGVDSTLKIQPAKLEDSAVYLCASSLGFVRGETQYFGPGTRLLVL.

The genes are TRBV7-9 and TRBJ2-3, with 15 positions matching TRBD2. V was pared by 6 bases and J by 5 bases, with 9 bases of the junction left unmatched. Germline V gene lookup returns CDR1 SEHNR and CDR2 FQNEAQ (reference sequence). The CDR3 spans 17 residues. CDR3 DNA: TGTGCCAGCAGGCCGGAGGGACTAGCGGGAGGAGGAGATACGCAGTATTTT. This codes for CASRPEGLAGGGDTQYF.

This clone came up many times. This rearrangement joins TRBV2 to TRBJ2-7, with 12 bases fitting TRBD2. CDR3 length: 13 residues. Losses at the gene ends were 8 bases for V and 2 bases for J; bases not matched to a gene: 1. CDR1 is SNHLY and CDR2 is FYNNEI in the germline V gene. The CDR3 loop reads CASSSGRAYEQYF. The DNA of the CDR3 is TGTGCCAGCTCTAGCGGGAGGGCCTACGAGCAGTACTTC.

This rearrangement joins TRBV5-1 to TRBJ2-7; 10 bases are a match to TRBD1. The V gene's germline CDR1 is SGHRS and CDR2 YFSETQ. J gave up 4 bases and V 0 bases, and 1 base lay outside the gene matches. This CDR3 has 14 residues. CDR3 sequence reads: CASSLEGQGYEQYF. The CDR3 nucleotides are TGCGCCAGCAGCTTGGAGGGACAGGGGTACGAGCAGTACTTC.

The J gene is TRBJ1-1, the V gene TRBV7-9; 10 bases agree with TRBD1. CDR1 SEHNR and CDR2 FQNEAQ come from the germline V gene (reference sequence). The CDR3 is 15 amino acids. The J segment lost 6 bases and the V segment lost 2 bases, leaving 6 bases of the junction unmatched. The CDR3 DNA reads as TGTGCCAGCAGCTTATCTGGGACAGGGGACCCTGAAGCTTTCTTT. Its translation: CASSLSGTGDPEAFF. Using reference TRBV7-9 and TRBJ1-1 for the parts outside the CDR3, the full variable domain is DTGVSQNPRHKITKRGQNVTFRCDPISEHNRLYWYRQTLGQGPEFLTYFQNEAQLEKSRLLSDRFSAERPKGSFSTLEIQRTEQGDSAMYLCASSLSGTGDPEAFFGQGTRLTVV.

The chain's CDR3 is CASRPRTLGSYEQYF. The CDR3 DNA sequence: TGCGCCAGCAGACCACGGACTTTAGGCTCCTACGAGCAGTACTTC. The V call is TRBV5-1, the J call TRBJ2-7; a weak D match, TRBD2 (5 bases). CDR1 SGHRS and CDR2 YFSETQ come from the germline V gene. This CDR3 has 15 amino acids. V lost 5 bases and J 0 bases, leaving 15 bases between the germline ends.

This clone was observed a few times. The CDR3 nucleotides read TGTGCCAGCAGTTTCCTGTCAGGCACAGATACGCAGTATTTT. Translated: CASSFLSGTDTQYF. V is TRBV28 and J is TRBJ2-3; D is uncertain. The CDR3 contains 14 residues. V was trimmed by 3 bases and J by 1 base, leaving 8 bases between them. Per the germline V gene, CDR1 is MDHEN and CDR2 is SYDVKM.

Written as DNA, the CDR3 is TGTGCCAGTAGTAGGGGGAACGGGAGGGTTGGCACCGGGGAGCTGTTTTTT. This sequence encodes CASSRGNGRVGTGELFF. This chain uses TRBV19 with TRBJ2-2, with 8 bases aligning to TRBD2. The CDR3 sequence is 17 residues long. Germline CDR1 and CDR2: LNHDA and SQIVND (reference sequence). V was clipped by 4 bases and J by 4 bases; unmatched bases: 11.

V is TRBV19 and J is TRBJ1-1, with D uncertain. V dropped 10 bases and J dropped 1 base, with 22 bases sitting between them. This CDR3 is built from 16 residues. Germline V lookup: CDR1 LNHDA, CDR2 SQIVND (reference sequence). The DNA of the CDR3 is TGTGCCACCGCCACCCTTCCGGTCGGTCGGAACACTGAAGCTTTCTTT. As protein: CATATLPVGRNTEAFF. Looking up the rest from reference TRBV19 and TRBJ1-1 gives the full variable domain: DGGITQSPKYLFRKEGQNVTLSCEQNLNHDAMYWYRQDPGQGLRLIYYSQIVNDFQKGDIAEGYSVSREKKESFPLTVTSAQKNPTAFYLCATATLPVGRNTEAFFGQGTRLTVV.

J is TRBJ1-5 and V is TRBV7-6; D might be TRBD1 (6 bases). The CDR3 contains 17 residues. V gave up 1 base and J gave up 5 bases, with 18 bases separating them. From germline, CDR1 is SGHVS and CDR2 FNYEAQ. DNA of the CDR3: TGTGCCAGCAGCTTAGATTCGGCAGGGGCCGCGGATCAGCCCCAGCATTTT. This translates into CASSLDSAGAADQPQHF.

The chain links TRBV28 to TRBJ1-5; 9 bases are a match to TRBD1. V gave up 10 bases and J gave up 3 bases; unmatched junction bases: 7. In germline, CDR1 is MDHEN, CDR2 SYDVKM. The CDR3 is 14 amino acids. The CDR3 loop is CATSTGGSNQPQHF. The CDR3 nucleotides read TGTGCCACTTCGACAGGGGGTTCCAATCAGCCCCAGCATTTT.

The chain joins TRBV19 to TRBJ2-3; tentative D call: TRBD1 (6 bases). V lost 2 bases to trimming and J lost 1 base, with 10 bases between them. This CDR3 is 15 amino acids long. CDR1 and CDR2 (germline): LNHDA, SQIVND (reference sequence). CDR3 residues: CASSIQGFGTDTQYF. The CDR3 DNA is TGTGCCAGTAGTATACAGGGGTTCGGCACAGATACGCAGTATTTT. Supplemented by reference TRBV19 and TRBJ2-3, the full variable domain reads DGGITQSPKYLFRKEGQNVTLSCEQNLNHDAMYWYRQDPGQGLRLIYYSQIVNDFQKGDIAEGYSVSREKKESFPLTVTSAQKNPTAFYLCASSIQGFGTDTQYFGPGTRLTVL.

V and J are TRBV7-2 and TRBJ1-5, with a possible D match to TRBD1 (5 bases). The CDR3 runs 17 residues. The V end was cut by 4 bases, the J end by 0 bases, with 16 bases between. Germline V gene data show CDR1 as SGHTA and CDR2 as FQGNSA. CDR3 bases: TGTGCCAGCAGCTCCGGGCGTGGACACCCTAGCAATCAGCCCCAGCATTTT. As protein: CASSSGRGHPSNQPQHF.

This chain links TRBV14 with TRBJ2-3; D unresolved. With 5 bases removed from V and 8 bases from J, the gap between germline ends came to 23 bases. The CDR3 has 16 residues. The germline CDR1 and CDR2 sequences are SGHDN and FVKESK. CDR3 residues: CASSAIAPNEVCTQYF. The CDR3 coding sequence is TGTGCCAGCAGCGCTATAGCTCCAAACGAGGTCTGTACGCAGTATTTT.

In its sample, this clone was seen a few times. The same CDR3 can be traced to other DNA sequences in this sample. The V and J genes are TRBV9 and TRBJ2-1; D might be TRBD1 (7 bases). Germline assignment: CDR1 SGDLS and CDR2 YYNGEE. V gave up 0 bases and J gave up 4 bases, with 11 bases separating them. The CDR3 sequence is 15 residues long. CDR3 sequence: CASSVGAGGYNEQFF. CDR3 DNA: TGTGCCAGCAGCGTAGGGGCAGGGGGGTACAATGAGCAGTTCTTC.

This clone was counted a few times. The chain links TRBV5-1 to TRBJ2-1, with 8 bases fitting TRBD2. Germline CDR1 SGHRS, CDR2 YFSETQ. With 0 bases clipped from V and 4 bases from J, the junction kept 6 bases outside the gene matches. The CDR3 extends over 16 amino acids. The DNA for the CDR3 is TGCGCCAGCAGCTTGGCCAGCGGGGGAGTTTACAATGAGCAGTTCTTC. Protein: CASSLASGGVYNEQFF.

The genes are TRBV7-8 and TRBJ2-5; tentatively, D is TRBD1 (5 bases). The ends were cut back, 5 bases at V and 5 bases at J, with 18 bases in the middle. The germline gives CDR1 SGHVS, CDR2 FQNEAQ. The CDR3 has 15 amino acids. CDR3: CASSKRAGPGETQYF. DNA for the CDR3: TGTGCCAGCAGCAAGAGAGCCGGTCCAGGGGAGACCCAGTACTTC. Based on the CDR3 plus reference TRBV7-8 and TRBJ2-5, the full variable domain is GAGVSQSPRYKVAKRGQDVALRCDPISGHVSLFWYQQALGQGPEFLTYFQNEAQLDKSGLPSDRFFAERPEGSVSTLKIQRTQQEDSAVYLCASSKRAGPGETQYFGPGTRLLVL.

This rearrangement joins TRBV11-3 to TRBJ2-1; TRBD2 matches at 8 bases. This CDR3 is 13 amino acids long. The junction had 0 bases not matched to a gene; V was cut back by 4 bases and J by 4 bases. Germline CDR1 reads SGHNT; CDR2 reads YENEEA. The CDR3 reads CASSSGGYNEQFF. The CDR3 DNA follows: TGTGCCAGCAGCTCGGGAGGGTACAATGAGCAGTTCTTC.